The 21 T cell receptor beta chains in this list originate from one sample, sequenced in a study of T cells after yellow fever vaccination. MiXCR, applied by TCRdb to the 5' RACE reads, yields one record per CDR3 protein. The sample includes around 600,000 distinct CDR3 sequences, over 9% of them seen just once. Sequencing used PBMCs, obtained on the day of the yellow fever booster vaccination. Receptor source: a man under 40 who received the YFV17D yellow fever vaccine.

This clonotype was observed a few times. The chain links TRBV5-5 to TRBJ2-5; the match to TRBD2 covers 11 bases. The CDR3 loop spans 15 amino acids. Germline trimming cut 3 bases from V and 1 base from J; bases unmatched to any gene: 2. Germline CDR1 and CDR2: SGHKS and YYEKEE (reference sequence). The DNA of the CDR3 is TGTGCCAGCAGCTGGGGACTAGCGGTCCAAGAGACCCAGTACTTC. Protein sequence: CASSWGLAVQETQYF.

The CDR3 bases are TGTGCCAGCAGCTTGGGGGACAGGAACTACGGCGAGCAGTACTTC. Translating it yields CASSLGDRNYGEQYF. The chain couples TRBV7-2 to TRBJ2-7, with 8 bases identical to TRBD1. Germline V gene lookup returns CDR1 SGHTA and CDR2 FQGNSA. This CDR3 has 15 amino acids. V lost 3 bases and J lost 6; bases outside the gene matches: 10.

In its sample, this clonotype was seen many times. The chain employs TRBV5-1 and TRBJ1-4; D unresolved. CDR1 SGHRS and CDR2 YFSETQ come from the germline V gene. V was cut by 4 bases and J by 0 bases, with 10 bases left in between. The CDR3 contains 15 residues. The CDR3 DNA reads as TGCGCCAGCAGCCCTAACTCTGCAACTAATGAAAAACTGTTTTTT. As protein: CASSPNSATNEKLFF.

This clonotype has only a few counts. This rearrangement joins TRBV18 to TRBJ2-5; possible D gene TRBD2, 5 bases. Trimming removed 2 bases from V and 3 bases from J, with 16 bases in between. The CDR3 is 16 amino acids. The germline V gene encodes CDR1 KGHSH and CDR2 LQKENI. The CDR3 sequence is CASSPSLNPREETQYF. The CDR3 DNA is TGTGCCAGCTCACCAAGTCTCAACCCGAGGGAAGAGACCCAGTACTTC.

This sequence joins TRBV12-3 or TRBV12-4 and TRBJ1-5; D might be TRBD1 (5 bases). CDR3 length equals 19 residues. Trimming pared 0 bases from V and 4 bases from J, leaving 22 bases between. The DNA for the CDR3 is TGTGCCAGCAGTTTAGCCCTTCCCGTAGACAGCAATCTTAATCAGCCCCAGCATTTT. Its protein product is CASSLALPVDSNLNQPQHF.

This clonotype was seen more than once but under ten times. V and J are TRBV5-6 and TRBJ2-3, with TRBD2 matching 8 bases. Trimming cost V 2 bases and J 4 bases; bases outside gene matches: 6. Germline loops: CDR1 SGHDT, CDR2 YYEEEE. The CDR3 sequence is 15 residues long. The chain's CDR3 is CASSFFAGGADTQYF. The DNA of the CDR3 is TGTGCCAGCAGCTTTTTCGCGGGAGGAGCAGATACGCAGTATTTT.

The chain recombines TRBV7-9 with TRBJ2-5; D not resolved. This CDR3 has 13 residues. Trimming took off 5 bases at V and 5 bases at J, with 12 bases between the two ends. Germline-derived CDR1 and CDR2 are SEHNR and FQNEAQ (reference sequence). The DNA for the CDR3 is TGTGCCAGCAGCACGCTAGGCGTTGAGACCCAGTACTTC. Residues: CASSTLGVETQYF.

This clonotype was found a few times. This chain joins TRBV6-2 or TRBV6-3 and TRBJ2-2; TRBD2 matches at 11 bases. The CDR3 contains 15 residues. Germline loops: CDR1 MNHEY, CDR2 SVGEGT. The J segment lost 4 bases and the V segment lost 4 bases, leaving 2 bases of the junction unmatched. The DNA of the CDR3 is TGTGCCAGCAGTTCGACTAGCGGGGTCACCGGGGAGCTGTTTTTT. Residues: CASSSTSGVTGELFF.

This clonotype was counted between two and nine times. This sequence joins TRBV18 and TRBJ2-3; a weak D match, TRBD2 (6 bases). The V gene's germline CDR1 is KGHSH and CDR2 LQKENI. V was pared by 3 bases and J by 0 bases, with 13 bases between. The CDR3 runs 16 residues. CDR3 in amino acids: CASSPGGQRSTDTQYF. Written as DNA, the CDR3 is TGTGCCAGCTCACCCGGAGGGCAGCGGAGCACAGATACGCAGTATTTT.

This chain connects TRBV5-8 to TRBJ2-7; unclear D gene. The CDR3 has 14 residues. The V gene lost 0 bases and the J gene lost 7 bases, with 14 bases spanning the gap. The germline V gene encodes CDR1 SGHTS and CDR2 YDEGEE. The CDR3 coding sequence is TGTGCCAGCAGCTTGGTACAGTCAAGCGTGGAGCAGTACTTC. Amino acids: CASSLVQSSVEQYF.

This clonotype has just a few counts. V gene TRBV5-4 combines with J gene TRBJ2-6; no definite D call. From germline, CDR1 is SGHNT and CDR2 YYREEE (reference sequence). The CDR3 spans 15 residues. The V and J ends lost 4 bases and 4 bases respectively, with 12 bases between them. The CDR3 reads CASSTSSRGANVLTF. DNA of the CDR3: TGTGCCAGCAGCACTTCCTCTCGAGGGGCCAACGTCCTGACTTTC.

This clonotype came up a few times. The CDR3: CASSSRKDREYKTGELFF. In nucleotides, the CDR3 is TGTGCCAGCAGCTCCCGAAAGGACAGGGAATATAAAACCGGGGAGCTGTTTTTT. V usage is TRBV11-2 and J usage is TRBJ2-2; 8 nucleotides match TRBD1. This CDR3 has 18 amino acids. Germline V lookup: CDR1 SGHAT, CDR2 FQNNGV. The junction had 15 bases not matched to a gene; V was cut back by 4 bases and J by 5 bases.

CDR3 nucleotides: TGTGCCAGCAGCTTAGGCCAGTCCTACACAGATACGCAGTATTTT. As protein: CASSLGQSYTDTQYF. The chain carries TRBV7-2 and TRBJ2-3; D remains unclear. Trimming removed 1 base at V and 2 bases at J, with 10 bases between. This CDR3 is built from 15 residues. Germline assignment: CDR1 SGHTA and CDR2 FQGNSA. Full variable domain (outside the CDR3, taken from reference TRBV7-2 and TRBJ2-3): GAGVSQSPSNKVTEKGKDVELRCDPISGHTALYWYRQSLGQGLEFLIYFQGNSAPDKSGLPSDRFSAERTGGSVSTLTIQRTQQEDSAVYLCASSLGQSYTDTQYFGPGTRLTVL.

This clonotype was recorded at least ten times. One end of the junction does not line up with germline, which may come from a read error. The CDR3 DNA follows: TGTGCCAGCAGCGTAGGGACTAGCGGGAGGAGCCAAGAGACCCAGTACTTC. As protein: CASSVGTSGRSQETQYF. This sequence joins TRBV13 and TRBJ2-5; TRBD2 matches 15 bases. This CDR3 is 17 amino acids long. Germline CDR1 is PRHDT and CDR2 is FYEKMQ (reference sequence).

The chain uses TRBV4-2 and TRBJ2-1; TRBD2 aligns across 9 bases. Germline V gene data show CDR1 as LGHNA and CDR2 as YNFKEQ. The CDR3 is made up of 16 amino acids. V lost 3 bases to trimming and J lost 0 bases; unmatched junction nucleotides: 3. CDR3 protein: CASSHFSGSSYNEQFF. CDR3 DNA: TGTGCCAGCAGCCATTTTAGCGGGAGCTCCTACAATGAGCAGTTCTTC.

There are a few counts of this clonotype. The chain joins TRBV9 to TRBJ2-1; unclear D gene. Trimming stripped 0 bases from V and 4 bases from J, with 11 bases between. This CDR3 has 15 residues. Germline V gene lookup returns CDR1 SGDLS and CDR2 YYNGEE. The CDR3 loop is CASSVANGEYNEQFF. The CDR3 DNA reads TGTGCCAGCAGCGTAGCTAACGGAGAATACAATGAGCAGTTCTTC.

The J gene is TRBJ2-5, the V gene TRBV7-2; tentatively, D is TRBD2 (5 bases). The CDR3 loop spans 16 amino acids. V gave up 5 bases and J gave up 4 bases, with 20 bases separating them. Germline V gives CDR1 SGHTA, CDR2 FQGNSA. In DNA, the CDR3 is TGTGCCAGCAGCCATCTTCCTGGGATCGGGGTAGAGACCCAGTACTTC. This codes for CASSHLPGIGVETQYF.

There are a few counts of this clonotype. The rearrangement joins TRBV29-1 to TRBJ1-1, with D hard to call. The CDR3 covers 13 residues. CDR1 and CDR2 from the germline V gene are SQVTM and ANQGSEA. The ends were cut back, 0 bases at V and 2 bases at J, with 7 bases in the middle. CDR3 sequence reads: CSVEDSGNTEAFF. The CDR3 DNA reads TGCAGCGTTGAAGACTCCGGCAACACTGAAGCTTTCTTT.

Only a few counts were recorded for this clonotype. The gene calls are TRBV29-1 and TRBJ2-5; D might be TRBD2 (6 bases). Trimming pared 2 bases from V and 2 bases from J, leaving 15 bases between. The CDR3 consists of 15 residues. Germline loops: CDR1 SQVTM, CDR2 ANQGSEA. CDR3: CSVEFAGRNQETQYF. The CDR3, as DNA: TGCAGCGTTGAATTTGCGGGAAGGAATCAAGAGACCCAGTACTTC.

There are a few counts of this clonotype. The chain employs TRBV24-1 and TRBJ2-3, with 7 nucleotides matching TRBD2. The germline gives CDR1 KGHDR, CDR2 SFDVKD. After removal of 3 bases from V and 0 bases from J, the junction contained 5 bases not matched to a gene. This CDR3 has 16 residues. The CDR3 reads CATSDSGAGSTDTQYF. Written as DNA, the CDR3 is TGTGCCACCAGTGATAGCGGGGCCGGTAGCACAGATACGCAGTATTTT.

This chain uses TRBV27 with TRBJ1-5, with D perhaps TRBD1 (6 bases). Germline CDR1 and CDR2: MNHEY and SMNVEV (reference sequence). Trimming stripped 5 bases from V and 9 bases from J, with 14 bases between. The CDR3 sequence is 13 residues long. The CDR3 DNA is TGTGCCAGCAGTGTGGACAGAATGGGGCCCCAGCATTTT. This codes for CASSVDRMGPQHF.